This T cell receptor beta chain appears in the sequencing data of a study of T cell clones after liver transplantation. Study background: TCRbeta sequencing after a pre-transplant mixed lymphocyte reaction identified graft-donor-reactive clones, later tracked in post-transplant blood.

General study findings and limits: Post-transplant, graft-donor-reactive CD4 TCRbeta sequences in blood dropped significantly in 5 of 8 subjects.

CDR3 length equals 14 residues. Trimming stripped 4 bases from V and 0 bases from J, with 7 bases between. Germline CDR1 and CDR2: ENHRY and SYGVKD. Generated by immunoSEQ multiplex PCR, the TCRdb table keeps only in-frame clones and is missing some. The sample includes more than 70,000 clones, less than 90% of them seen just once. Of note for this clone: Its matching antigen is unknown.

Unstimulated PBMCs were sorted into CD3+CD4+ and CD3+CD8+ populations. The sample in question was CD4+ T cells from blood, obtained at the 22-month timepoint. The receptor comes from a human patient who received a liver transplant. Some of the T cells may derive from the graft donor. The chain joins TRBV10-3 to TRBJ1-3, with a possible D match to TRBD1 (6 bases). The CDR3 coding sequence is TGTGCCATCAGTGTGGACAGCTCTGGAAACACCATATATTTT. It specifies CAISVDSSGNTIYF.